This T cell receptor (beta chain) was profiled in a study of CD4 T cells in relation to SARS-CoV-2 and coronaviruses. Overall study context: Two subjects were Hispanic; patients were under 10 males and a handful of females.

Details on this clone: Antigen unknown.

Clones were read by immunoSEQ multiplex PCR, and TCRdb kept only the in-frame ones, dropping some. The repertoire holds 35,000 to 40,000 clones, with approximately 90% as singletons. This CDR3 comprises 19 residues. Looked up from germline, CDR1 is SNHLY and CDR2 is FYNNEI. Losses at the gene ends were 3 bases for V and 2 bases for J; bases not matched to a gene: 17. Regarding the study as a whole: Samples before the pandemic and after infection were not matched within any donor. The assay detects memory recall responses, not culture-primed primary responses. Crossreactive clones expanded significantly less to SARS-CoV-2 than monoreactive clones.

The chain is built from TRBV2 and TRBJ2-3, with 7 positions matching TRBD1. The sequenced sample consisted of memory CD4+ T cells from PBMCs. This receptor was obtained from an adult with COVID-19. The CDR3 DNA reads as TGTGCCAGCAGTGAGACCCGTTTTAGGACAGGAGGACCCACAGATACGCAGTATTTT. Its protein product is CASSETRFRTGGPTDTQYF.